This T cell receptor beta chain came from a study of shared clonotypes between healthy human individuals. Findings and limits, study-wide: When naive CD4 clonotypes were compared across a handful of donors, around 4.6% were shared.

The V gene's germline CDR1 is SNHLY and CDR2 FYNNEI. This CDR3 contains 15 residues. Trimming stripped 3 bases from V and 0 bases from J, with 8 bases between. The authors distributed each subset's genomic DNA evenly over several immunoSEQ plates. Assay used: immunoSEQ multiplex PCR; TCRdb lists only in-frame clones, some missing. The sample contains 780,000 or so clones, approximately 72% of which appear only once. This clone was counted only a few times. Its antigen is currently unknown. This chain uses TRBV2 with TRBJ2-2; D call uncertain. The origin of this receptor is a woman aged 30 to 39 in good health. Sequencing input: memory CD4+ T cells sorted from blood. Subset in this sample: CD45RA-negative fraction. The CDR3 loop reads CASSDGLANTGELFF. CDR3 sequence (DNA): TGTGCCAGCAGTGATGGTCTAGCGAACACCGGGGAGCTGTTTTTT.